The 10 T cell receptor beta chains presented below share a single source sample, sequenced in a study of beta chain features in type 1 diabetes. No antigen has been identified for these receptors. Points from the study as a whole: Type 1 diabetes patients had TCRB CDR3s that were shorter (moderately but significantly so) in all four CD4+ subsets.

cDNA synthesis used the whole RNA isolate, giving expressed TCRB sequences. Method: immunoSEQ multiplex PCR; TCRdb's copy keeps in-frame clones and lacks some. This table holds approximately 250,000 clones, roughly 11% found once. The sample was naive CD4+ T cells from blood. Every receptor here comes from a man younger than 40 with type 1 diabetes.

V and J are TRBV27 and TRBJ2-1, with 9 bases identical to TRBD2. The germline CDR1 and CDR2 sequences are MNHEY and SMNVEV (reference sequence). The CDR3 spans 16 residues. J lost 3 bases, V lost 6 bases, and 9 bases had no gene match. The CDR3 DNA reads TGTGCCAGCAGGAGCTTGGCGGGGGGGCTCTACAATGAGCAGTTCTTC. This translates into CASRSLAGGLYNEQFF.

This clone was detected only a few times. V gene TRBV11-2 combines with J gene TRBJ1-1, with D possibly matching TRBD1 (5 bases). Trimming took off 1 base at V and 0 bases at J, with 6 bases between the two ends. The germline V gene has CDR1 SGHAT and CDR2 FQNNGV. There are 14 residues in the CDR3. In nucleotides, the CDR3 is TGTGCCAGCAGCTTAGGACAGCTGAACACTGAAGCTTTCTTT. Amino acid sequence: CASSLGQLNTEAFF.

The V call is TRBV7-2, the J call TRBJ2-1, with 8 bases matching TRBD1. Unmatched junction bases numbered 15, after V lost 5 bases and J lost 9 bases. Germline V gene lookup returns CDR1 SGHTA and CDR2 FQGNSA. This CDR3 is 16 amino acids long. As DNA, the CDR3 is TGTGCCAGCAGCCCCCAGGGGGCTAGTAGTGCCGGTGAGCAGTTCTTC. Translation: CASSPQGASSAGEQFF.

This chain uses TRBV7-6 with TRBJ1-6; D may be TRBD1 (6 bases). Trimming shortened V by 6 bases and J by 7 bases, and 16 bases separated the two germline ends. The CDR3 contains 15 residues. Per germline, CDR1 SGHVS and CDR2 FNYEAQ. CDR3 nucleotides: TGTGCCAGCAGTCTACAGGGAAACAACAATTCACCCCTCCACTTT. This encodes CASSLQGNNNSPLHF.

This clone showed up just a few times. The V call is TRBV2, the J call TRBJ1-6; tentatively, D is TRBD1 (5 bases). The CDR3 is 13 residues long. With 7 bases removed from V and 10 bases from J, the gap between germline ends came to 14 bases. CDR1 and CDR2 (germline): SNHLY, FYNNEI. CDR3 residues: CASKDQGSSPLHF. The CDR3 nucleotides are TGTGCCAGCAAGGACCAGGGTAGCTCACCCCTCCACTTT. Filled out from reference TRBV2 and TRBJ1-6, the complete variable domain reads EPEVTQTPSHQVTQMGQEVILRCVPISNHLYFYWYRQILGQKVEFLVSFYNNEISEKSEIFDDQFSVERPDGSNFTLKIRSTKLEDSAMYFCASKDQGSSPLHFGNGTRLTVT.

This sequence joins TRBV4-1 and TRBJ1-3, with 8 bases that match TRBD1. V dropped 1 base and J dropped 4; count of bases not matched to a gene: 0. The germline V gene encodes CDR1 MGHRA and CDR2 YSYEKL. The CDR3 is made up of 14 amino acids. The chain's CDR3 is CASSQGTGGNTIYF. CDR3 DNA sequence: TGCGCCAGCAGCCAAGGGACAGGGGGAAACACCATATATTTT.

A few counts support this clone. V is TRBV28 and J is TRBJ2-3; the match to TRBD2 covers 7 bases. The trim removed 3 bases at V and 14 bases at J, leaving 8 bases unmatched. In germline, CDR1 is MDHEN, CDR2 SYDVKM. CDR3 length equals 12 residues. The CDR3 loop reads CASSLRETVMYF. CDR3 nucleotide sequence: TGTGCCAGCAGTTTGCGGGAGACAGTTATGTATTTT. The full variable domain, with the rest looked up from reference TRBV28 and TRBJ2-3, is DVKVTQSSRYLVKRTGEKVFLECVQDMDHENMFWYRQDPGLGLRLIYFSYDVKMKEKGDIPEGYSVSREKKERFSLILESASTNQTSMYLCASSLRETVMYFGPGTRLTVL.

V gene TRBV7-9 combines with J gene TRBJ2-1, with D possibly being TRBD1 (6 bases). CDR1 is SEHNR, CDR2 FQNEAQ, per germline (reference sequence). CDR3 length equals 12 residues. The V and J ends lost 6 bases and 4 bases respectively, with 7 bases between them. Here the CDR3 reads CASRDRYNEQFF. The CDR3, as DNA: TGTGCCAGCAGGGACAGATACAATGAGCAGTTCTTC.

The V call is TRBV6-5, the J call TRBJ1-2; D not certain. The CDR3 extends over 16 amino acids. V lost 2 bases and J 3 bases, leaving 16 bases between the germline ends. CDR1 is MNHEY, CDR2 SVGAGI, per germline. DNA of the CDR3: TGTGCCAGCAGTTACCTAGGCCTCTCTGGTGACTATGGCTACACCTTC. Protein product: CASSYLGLSGDYGYTF.

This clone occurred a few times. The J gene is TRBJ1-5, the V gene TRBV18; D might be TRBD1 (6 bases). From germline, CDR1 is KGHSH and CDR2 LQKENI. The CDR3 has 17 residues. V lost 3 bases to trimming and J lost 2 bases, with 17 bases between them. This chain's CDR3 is CASSPQGGVGRNQPQHF. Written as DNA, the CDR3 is TGTGCCAGCTCACCTCAAGGGGGGGTTGGGCGCAATCAGCCCCAGCATTTT.